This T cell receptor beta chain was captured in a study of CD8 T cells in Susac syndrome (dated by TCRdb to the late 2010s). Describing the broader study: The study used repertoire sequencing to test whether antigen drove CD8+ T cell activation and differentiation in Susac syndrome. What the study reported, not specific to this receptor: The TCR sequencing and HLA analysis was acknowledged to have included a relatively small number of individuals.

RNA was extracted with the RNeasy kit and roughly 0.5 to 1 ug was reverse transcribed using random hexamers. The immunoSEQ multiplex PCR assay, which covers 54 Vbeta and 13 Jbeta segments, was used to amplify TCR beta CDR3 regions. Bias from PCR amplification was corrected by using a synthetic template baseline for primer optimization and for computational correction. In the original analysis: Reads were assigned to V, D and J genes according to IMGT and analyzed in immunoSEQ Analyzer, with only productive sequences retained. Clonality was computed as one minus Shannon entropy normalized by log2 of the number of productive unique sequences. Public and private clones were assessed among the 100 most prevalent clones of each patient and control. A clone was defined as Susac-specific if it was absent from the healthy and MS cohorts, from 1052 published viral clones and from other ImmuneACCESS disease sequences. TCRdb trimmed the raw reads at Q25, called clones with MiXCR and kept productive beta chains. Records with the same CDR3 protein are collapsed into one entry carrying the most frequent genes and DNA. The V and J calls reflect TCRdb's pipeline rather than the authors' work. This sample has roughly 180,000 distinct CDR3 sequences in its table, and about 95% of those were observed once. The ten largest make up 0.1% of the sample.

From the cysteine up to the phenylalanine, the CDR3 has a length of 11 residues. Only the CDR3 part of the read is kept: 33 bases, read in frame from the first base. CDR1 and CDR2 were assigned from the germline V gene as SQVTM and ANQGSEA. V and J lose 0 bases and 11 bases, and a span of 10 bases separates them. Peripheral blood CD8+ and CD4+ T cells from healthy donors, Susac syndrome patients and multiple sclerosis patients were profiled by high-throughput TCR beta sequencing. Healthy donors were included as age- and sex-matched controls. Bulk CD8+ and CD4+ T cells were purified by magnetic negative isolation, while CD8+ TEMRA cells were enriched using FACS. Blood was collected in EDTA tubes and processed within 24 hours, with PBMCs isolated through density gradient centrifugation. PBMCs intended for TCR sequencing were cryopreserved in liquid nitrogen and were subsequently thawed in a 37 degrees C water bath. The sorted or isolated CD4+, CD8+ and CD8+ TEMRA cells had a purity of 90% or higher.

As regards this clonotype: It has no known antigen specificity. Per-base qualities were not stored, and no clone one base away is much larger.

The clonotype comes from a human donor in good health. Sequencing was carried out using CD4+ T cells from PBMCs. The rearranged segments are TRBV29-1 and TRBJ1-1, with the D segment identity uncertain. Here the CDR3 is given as CSVEEERAAFF. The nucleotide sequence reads TGCAGCGTTGAAGAAGAAAGGGCGGCTTTCTTT.